This entry lists 24 T cell receptor beta chains sequenced from one sample in a study of shared T cell receptors in the human thymus. Method: immunoSEQ multiplex PCR; TCRdb's copy keeps in-frame clones and lacks some. In the table there are almost 550,000 clones, 75% to 80% of which are singletons. The same data also contributed to another study, on human thymus T cells.

Sequencing input: thymocytes. These receptors all come from a boy in the first two years of life with a congenital heart defect.

This chain connects TRBV4-3 to TRBJ2-1, with 8 bases that match TRBD2. Germline CDR1 and CDR2: LGHNA and YSLEER. The J segment lost 8 bases and the V segment lost 0 bases, leaving 12 bases of the junction unmatched. There are 17 residues in the CDR3. CDR3 bases: TGCGCCAGCAGCCAAGATCCCTCAAGCGGGAGAGTTCATGAGCAGTTCTTC. It yields the protein CASSQDPSSGRVHEQFF.

V usage is TRBV21-1 and J usage is TRBJ2-7; the DNA was not used to check the table's D call, TRBD2. TRBV21-1 has pseudogene status. CDR3 size: 14 residues. CDR3 in amino acids: CASSKARGAYEQYF. The CDR3 nucleotides read TGTGCCAGCAGCAAAGCGCGGGGGGCCTACGAGCAGTACTTC.

The chain combines TRBV27 with TRBJ2-7; 7 nucleotides align to TRBD1. The CDR3 loop spans 13 amino acids. Germline trimming cut 5 bases from V and 3 bases from J; bases unmatched to any gene: 4. Germline CDR1 reads MNHEY; CDR2 reads SMNVEV (reference sequence). CDR3 amino acids: CASSPRGLYEQYF. The CDR3 DNA reads TGTGCCAGCAGTCCAAGGGGGCTCTACGAGCAGTACTTC.

This chain connects TRBV6-7 to TRBJ1-2, with TRBD1 matching 9 bases. TRBV6-7 is annotated as an ORF whose role is uncertain. The CDR3 has 11 amino acids. V dropped 7 bases and J dropped 10; count of bases not matched to a gene: 4. In nucleotides, the CDR3 is TGTGCCAGCAAGGGACAGGGTCTCTACACCTTC. Translation: CASKGQGLYTF.

This chain joins TRBV2 and TRBJ1-2; D remains unclear. The V gene lost 4 bases and the J gene lost 2 bases, with 17 bases spanning the gap. CDR1 is SNHLY, CDR2 FYNNEI, per germline. The CDR3 totals 16 residues. CDR3 in DNA: TGTGCCAGCAGTGTGCCAGGCCCAATCCCCAACTATGGCTACACCTTC. Protein sequence: CASSVPGPIPNYGYTF.

V is TRBV5-6 and J is TRBJ2-7; 8 bases are shared with TRBD2. The CDR3 runs 18 residues. Germline V lookup: CDR1 SGHDT, CDR2 YYEEEE. V shed 2 bases, J shed 0 bases, and the junction held 13 bases outside the gene matches. In DNA form, the CDR3 reads TGTGCCAGCAGCTTTAAGGGACTAGTAAGGCTAGACTCCTACGAGCAGTACTTC. Residues: CASSFKGLVRLDSYEQYF.

The chain combines TRBV19 with TRBJ2-4; D is unresolved. This CDR3 has 14 residues. The ends were cut back, 3 bases at V and 0 bases at J, with 6 bases in the middle. In germline, CDR1 is LNHDA, CDR2 SQIVND (reference sequence). CDR3 DNA: TGTGCCAGTAGTATCAAAATAGCCAAAAACATTCAGTACTTC. It specifies CASSIKIAKNIQYF.

The table lists this clone with a few counts. The rearrangement joins TRBV6-1 to TRBJ2-6; 7 bases map to TRBD1. Per the germline V gene, CDR1 is MNHNS and CDR2 is SASEGT. The CDR3 consists of 17 residues. The trim removed 3 bases at V and 0 bases at J, leaving 5 bases unmatched. Here the CDR3 reads CASSEPGQPSGANVLTF. The CDR3 coding sequence is TGTGCCAGCAGTGAGCCGGGACAGCCCTCTGGGGCCAACGTCCTGACTTTC.

This clone was observed once. The chain employs TRBV29-1 and TRBJ2-5; 7 bases line up with TRBD2. The last part of the DNA fits TRBJ2-7 better; the J call may be wrong. Germline V CDR1 and CDR2: SQVTM, ANQGSEA. This CDR3 is built from 15 residues. Written as DNA, the CDR3 is TGCAGCGTTCAACGGGGAGGGCTCGAAATGTACGAGCAGTACTTC. It yields the protein CSVQRGGLEMYEQYF.

V and J are TRBV2 and TRBJ1-1; tentatively, D is TRBD1 (5 bases). The germline CDR1 and CDR2 sequences are SNHLY and FYNNEI. Trimming cost V 11 bases and J 2 bases, with 9 bases left between them. The CDR3 extends over 11 amino acids. The CDR3 reads CAGGVNTEAFF. The DNA of the CDR3 is TGTGCCGGAGGGGTTAACACTGAAGCTTTCTTT.

J is TRBJ2-3 and V is TRBV4-3; D uncertain. CDR1 and CDR2 (germline): LGHNA, YSLEER. This CDR3 region has 13 residues. The V end lost 0 bases, the J end lost 8 bases, and 9 bases lay between the germline ends. This CDR3 reads CASSQDQRSTQYF. The CDR3 DNA is TGCGCCAGCAGCCAAGACCAGCGAAGTACGCAGTATTTT.

CDR3 DNA: TGTGCCAGCAGCTTGAGCACAAGAGGGTCCTCACTGATGTACAATGAGCAGTTCTTC. This gives the protein CASSLSTRGSSLMYNEQFF. The gene calls are TRBV11-2 and TRBJ2-1; TRBD2 is a possible D gene (5 bases). The CDR3 runs 19 residues. Germline V lookup: CDR1 SGHAT, CDR2 FQNNGV. Trimming shortened V by 3 bases and J by 4 bases, and 25 bases separated the two germline ends.

The genes are TRBV5-8 and TRBJ2-1; D gene unclear. Germline V gene data show CDR1 as SGHTS and CDR2 as YDEGEE. With 1 base removed from V and 5 bases from J, the gap between germline ends came to 7 bases. The CDR3 is 13 amino acids. In DNA form, the CDR3 reads TGTGCCAGCAGCTTGAGTCAGGACAATGAGCAGTTCTTC. Translated: CASSLSQDNEQFF. The whole variable domain, filled in from reference TRBV5-8 and TRBJ2-1, reads EAGVTQSPTHLIKTRGQQATLRCSPISGHTSVYWYQQALGLGLQFLLWYDEGEERNRGNFPPRFSGRQFPNYSSELNVNALELEDSALYLCASSLSQDNEQFFGPGTRLTVL.

The CDR3 protein is CASSLERTSGTQYTYEQYF. The CDR3, as DNA: TGTGCCAGCAGCTTGGAGCGGACTAGCGGAACCCAGTACACCTACGAGCAGTACTTC. This chain connects TRBV5-6 to TRBJ2-7; 10 bases agree with TRBD2. The germline CDR1 and CDR2 sequences are SGHDT and YYEEEE. The CDR3 covers 19 residues. J was trimmed by 2 bases and V by 0 bases; bases with no gene match: 14.

The chain uses TRBV5-1 and TRBJ2-7; 9 nucleotides match TRBD1. Germline CDR1 SGHRS, CDR2 YFSETQ. The CDR3 length is 14 residues. V lost 4 bases to trimming and J lost 2 bases; unmatched junction nucleotides: 4. The CDR3 reads CASSANRGPYEQYF. CDR3 bases: TGCGCCAGCAGCGCCAACAGGGGGCCCTACGAGCAGTACTTC.

This chain joins TRBV4-3 and TRBJ2-5; 13 positions agree with TRBD2. The CDR3 length is 16 residues. The trim removed 5 bases at V and 3 bases at J, leaving 6 bases unmatched. The germline V gene has CDR1 LGHNA and CDR2 YSLEER. CDR3: CASSGVGTSGKETQYF. The CDR3 region has the DNA TGCGCCAGCAGCGGGGTGGGGACTAGCGGGAAAGAGACCCAGTACTTC.

The J gene is TRBJ2-1, the V gene TRBV6-6, with 8 bases lining up with TRBD2. The junction had 5 bases not matched to a gene; V was cut back by 7 bases and J by 0 bases. From germline, CDR1 is MNHNY and CDR2 SVGAGI (reference sequence). The CDR3 consists of 15 residues. CDR3 amino acids: CASTNGGGSYNEQFF. In DNA, the CDR3 is TGTGCCAGCACGAACGGGGGGGGCTCCTACAATGAGCAGTTCTTC.

This clone was counted a few times. The chain joins TRBV7-6 to TRBJ2-2, with 8 bases identical to TRBD1. The V gene end was trimmed by 2 bases and the J gene end by 4 bases; junction bases not matched to a gene: 15. The CDR3 length is 19 residues. Germline CDR1 and CDR2: SGHVS and FNYEAQ. This chain's CDR3 is CASSLLRTLQGASTGELFF. The CDR3 region has the DNA TGTGCCAGCAGCTTACTAAGGACCCTCCAGGGGGCCAGCACCGGGGAGCTGTTTTTT.

The V call is TRBV19, the J call TRBJ2-7; 9 nucleotides align to TRBD2. CDR1 LNHDA and CDR2 SQIVND come from the germline V gene (reference sequence). Trimming at V came to 5 bases and at J to 0 bases, leaving 8 bases not matched to a gene. The CDR3 has 16 amino acids. CDR3 loop: CASSESSGAYSYEQYF. The CDR3 coding sequence is TGTGCCAGTAGTGAGTCTAGCGGGGCCTACTCCTACGAGCAGTACTTC.

The chain uses TRBV7-6 and TRBJ2-2; D unclear. V lost 2 bases to trimming and J lost 2 bases, with 9 bases between them. From germline, CDR1 is SGHVS and CDR2 FNYEAQ. The CDR3 loop spans 15 amino acids. The CDR3 bases are TGTGCCAGCAGCTTATTATCTGTTAACACCGGGGAGCTGTTTTTT. Translating gives CASSLLSVNTGELFF.

The chain employs TRBV28 and TRBJ2-7; 8 positions match TRBD2. The CDR3 length is 16 residues. CDR1 is MDHEN, CDR2 SYDVKM, per germline. Germline trimming cut 3 bases from V and 3 bases from J; bases unmatched to any gene: 10. The CDR3 protein is CASSFPAGVNSYEQYF. CDR3 coding DNA: TGTGCCAGCAGTTTCCCAGCGGGAGTAAATAGCTACGAGCAGTACTTC.

This rearrangement joins TRBV5-1 to TRBJ1-1; TRBD1 matches 7 bases. Germline V gene lookup returns CDR1 SGHRS and CDR2 YFSETQ. J lost 7 bases, V lost 1 base, and 19 bases had no gene match. CDR3 length: 18 amino acids. CDR3 nucleotides: TGCGCCAGCAGCTTGTCGAGGGACAGTGGGGTCAGAGGGAATGAAGCTTTCTTT. It yields the protein CASSLSRDSGVRGNEAFF.

V is TRBV7-9 and J is TRBJ2-7, with TRBD2 as a possible D gene (5 bases). CDR3 size: 14 residues. The V end lost 4 bases, the J end lost 7 bases, and 17 bases lay between the germline ends. Germline V CDR1 and CDR2: SEHNR, FQNEAQ (reference sequence). DNA for the CDR3: TGTGCCAGCAGCTCCGTACGGGCCTCGGGGGAGCAGTACTTC. Translated, it gives CASSSVRASGEQYF.

V gene TRBV18 combines with J gene TRBJ2-3; D gene unclear. This CDR3 has 13 amino acids. Per the germline V gene, CDR1 is KGHSH and CDR2 is LQKENI. V was trimmed by 3 bases and J by 6 bases, leaving 10 bases between them. The CDR3 nucleotides are TGTGCCAGCTCACCCCAGTCGTTCGATACGCAGTATTTT. Translation gives CASSPQSFDTQYF.